A selection of T cell receptor beta chains follows, all from one sample in a study of blood T cell repertoires in COVID-19. Generated by immunoSEQ multiplex PCR, the TCRdb table keeps only in-frame clones and is missing some. This table has some 290,000 clones, less than 90% appearing once. The sample was peripheral blood. These receptors came from a woman younger than 45 with COVID-19, enrolled during active disease. Each CDR3 is given with its conserved first and last residue. Fields, in order: V gene, J gene, D gene, CDR3 protein. D genes are given only for firm matches.

v_call: TRBV7-8
j_call: TRBJ2-1
d_call: .
cdr3_aa: CASSLGTGGVIGRGSYNEQFF

v_call: TRBV19
j_call: TRBJ2-7
d_call: .
cdr3_aa: CASRDWGSSYEQYF

v_call: TRBV5-1
j_call: TRBJ1-1
d_call: .
cdr3_aa: CASIPPGTRGMNTEAFF

v_call: TRBV10-1
j_call: TRBJ2-1
d_call: TRBD2
cdr3_aa: CASSETILSGGNNEQFF

v_call: TRBV27
j_call: TRBJ1-5
d_call: TRBD1
cdr3_aa: CASSPWTGEANQPQHF

v_call: TRBV2
j_call: TRBJ2-7
d_call: TRBD2
cdr3_aa: CASGLAGGRFPTEQYF

v_call: TRBV12-5
j_call: TRBJ1-5
d_call: .
cdr3_aa: CASGFGQSQHF

v_call: TRBV5-1
j_call: TRBJ2-7
d_call: .
cdr3_aa: CASSLPPSSHEQYF

v_call: TRBV5-1
j_call: TRBJ2-7
d_call: .
cdr3_aa: CASSLDRDEQYF

v_call: TRBV19
j_call: TRBJ1-5
d_call: .
cdr3_aa: CATQDGGNQPQHF

v_call: TRBV18
j_call: TRBJ1-3
d_call: TRBD1
cdr3_aa: CASSPQSTGAGNTIYF

v_call: TRBV6-5
j_call: TRBJ1-5
d_call: .
cdr3_aa: CASNIQGRSYQPQHF

v_call: TRBV3-1/TRBV3-2
j_call: TRBJ1-4
d_call: TRBD1
cdr3_aa: CASSPRDRGRGEKLFF

v_call: TRBV27
j_call: TRBJ2-1
d_call: .
cdr3_aa: CASSHRLGSSYNEQFF

v_call: TRBV6-5
j_call: TRBJ1-1
d_call: .
cdr3_aa: CASSYGRAPEAFF

v_call: TRBV11-3
j_call: TRBJ2-1
d_call: TRBD2
cdr3_aa: CASSLRRGGLFNEQFF

v_call: TRBV28
j_call: TRBJ2-7
d_call: .
cdr3_aa: CASSPLPGVGEQYF

v_call: TRBV18
j_call: TRBJ1-1
d_call: .
cdr3_aa: CASSPPDIRSTEAFF

v_call: TRBV4-1
j_call: TRBJ1-1
d_call: TRBD1
cdr3_aa: CASSGGQEAFF

v_call: TRBV4-2
j_call: TRBJ2-3
d_call: TRBD2
cdr3_aa: CASSQHSGGGTDTQYF

v_call: TRBV6-6
j_call: TRBJ1-1
d_call: TRBD1
cdr3_aa: CASSRQGEGTEAFF

v_call: TRBV4-1
j_call: TRBJ2-5
d_call: TRBD2
cdr3_aa: CASSQVLAGVQETQYF

v_call: TRBV5-1
j_call: TRBJ2-7
d_call: .
cdr3_aa: CASSLALTYSGYEQYF

v_call: TRBV7-9
j_call: TRBJ1-2
d_call: .
cdr3_aa: CASFRLNRQDPYGYTF

v_call: TRBV9
j_call: TRBJ1-1
d_call: TRBD1
cdr3_aa: CASSVGDRGLWGPLNTEAFF

v_call: TRBV19
j_call: TRBJ1-6
d_call: .
cdr3_aa: CASTIGLGGNSPLHF

v_call: TRBV6-5
j_call: TRBJ1-2
d_call: TRBD1
cdr3_aa: CASSGQEGVYGYTF

v_call: TRBV14
j_call: TRBJ1-4
d_call: .
cdr3_aa: CASSLARPTNEKLFF

v_call: TRBV4-1
j_call: TRBJ2-7
d_call: TRBD1
cdr3_aa: CASSHVARTGTLYEQYF

v_call: TRBV4-1
j_call: TRBJ1-2
d_call: .
cdr3_aa: CASSQNTGSYGYTF

v_call: TRBV23-1
j_call: TRBJ1-2
d_call: .
cdr3_aa: CASSTKTRRVNYGYTF

v_call: TRBV6-5
j_call: TRBJ2-2
d_call: TRBD1
cdr3_aa: CASRGQGGAGELFF

v_call: TRBV4-2
j_call: TRBJ2-5
d_call: TRBD2
cdr3_aa: CASSRGGSFRDQETQYF

v_call: TRBV3-1/TRBV3-2
j_call: TRBJ2-5
d_call: .
cdr3_aa: CASSSRGAGETQYF

v_call: TRBV7-2
j_call: TRBJ2-1
d_call: TRBD1
cdr3_aa: CASSLLTGGYNEQFF

v_call: TRBV12-3/TRBV12-4
j_call: TRBJ1-1
d_call: .
cdr3_aa: CASSRGIEAFF

v_call: TRBV5-1
j_call: TRBJ2-1
d_call: TRBD1
cdr3_aa: CASSMDRSSYNEQFF

v_call: TRBV3-1/TRBV3-2
j_call: TRBJ2-1
d_call: TRBD2
cdr3_aa: CASSQTRQRGQGYNEQFF

v_call: TRBV7-6
j_call: TRBJ2-3
d_call: TRBD2
cdr3_aa: CASSGLGTTTDTQYF

v_call: TRBV5-3
j_call: TRBJ1-3
d_call: TRBD1
cdr3_aa: CARSLPGQGTGNTIYF

v_call: TRBV7-6
j_call: TRBJ1-2
d_call: TRBD1
cdr3_aa: CASSARDRGMFGYTF